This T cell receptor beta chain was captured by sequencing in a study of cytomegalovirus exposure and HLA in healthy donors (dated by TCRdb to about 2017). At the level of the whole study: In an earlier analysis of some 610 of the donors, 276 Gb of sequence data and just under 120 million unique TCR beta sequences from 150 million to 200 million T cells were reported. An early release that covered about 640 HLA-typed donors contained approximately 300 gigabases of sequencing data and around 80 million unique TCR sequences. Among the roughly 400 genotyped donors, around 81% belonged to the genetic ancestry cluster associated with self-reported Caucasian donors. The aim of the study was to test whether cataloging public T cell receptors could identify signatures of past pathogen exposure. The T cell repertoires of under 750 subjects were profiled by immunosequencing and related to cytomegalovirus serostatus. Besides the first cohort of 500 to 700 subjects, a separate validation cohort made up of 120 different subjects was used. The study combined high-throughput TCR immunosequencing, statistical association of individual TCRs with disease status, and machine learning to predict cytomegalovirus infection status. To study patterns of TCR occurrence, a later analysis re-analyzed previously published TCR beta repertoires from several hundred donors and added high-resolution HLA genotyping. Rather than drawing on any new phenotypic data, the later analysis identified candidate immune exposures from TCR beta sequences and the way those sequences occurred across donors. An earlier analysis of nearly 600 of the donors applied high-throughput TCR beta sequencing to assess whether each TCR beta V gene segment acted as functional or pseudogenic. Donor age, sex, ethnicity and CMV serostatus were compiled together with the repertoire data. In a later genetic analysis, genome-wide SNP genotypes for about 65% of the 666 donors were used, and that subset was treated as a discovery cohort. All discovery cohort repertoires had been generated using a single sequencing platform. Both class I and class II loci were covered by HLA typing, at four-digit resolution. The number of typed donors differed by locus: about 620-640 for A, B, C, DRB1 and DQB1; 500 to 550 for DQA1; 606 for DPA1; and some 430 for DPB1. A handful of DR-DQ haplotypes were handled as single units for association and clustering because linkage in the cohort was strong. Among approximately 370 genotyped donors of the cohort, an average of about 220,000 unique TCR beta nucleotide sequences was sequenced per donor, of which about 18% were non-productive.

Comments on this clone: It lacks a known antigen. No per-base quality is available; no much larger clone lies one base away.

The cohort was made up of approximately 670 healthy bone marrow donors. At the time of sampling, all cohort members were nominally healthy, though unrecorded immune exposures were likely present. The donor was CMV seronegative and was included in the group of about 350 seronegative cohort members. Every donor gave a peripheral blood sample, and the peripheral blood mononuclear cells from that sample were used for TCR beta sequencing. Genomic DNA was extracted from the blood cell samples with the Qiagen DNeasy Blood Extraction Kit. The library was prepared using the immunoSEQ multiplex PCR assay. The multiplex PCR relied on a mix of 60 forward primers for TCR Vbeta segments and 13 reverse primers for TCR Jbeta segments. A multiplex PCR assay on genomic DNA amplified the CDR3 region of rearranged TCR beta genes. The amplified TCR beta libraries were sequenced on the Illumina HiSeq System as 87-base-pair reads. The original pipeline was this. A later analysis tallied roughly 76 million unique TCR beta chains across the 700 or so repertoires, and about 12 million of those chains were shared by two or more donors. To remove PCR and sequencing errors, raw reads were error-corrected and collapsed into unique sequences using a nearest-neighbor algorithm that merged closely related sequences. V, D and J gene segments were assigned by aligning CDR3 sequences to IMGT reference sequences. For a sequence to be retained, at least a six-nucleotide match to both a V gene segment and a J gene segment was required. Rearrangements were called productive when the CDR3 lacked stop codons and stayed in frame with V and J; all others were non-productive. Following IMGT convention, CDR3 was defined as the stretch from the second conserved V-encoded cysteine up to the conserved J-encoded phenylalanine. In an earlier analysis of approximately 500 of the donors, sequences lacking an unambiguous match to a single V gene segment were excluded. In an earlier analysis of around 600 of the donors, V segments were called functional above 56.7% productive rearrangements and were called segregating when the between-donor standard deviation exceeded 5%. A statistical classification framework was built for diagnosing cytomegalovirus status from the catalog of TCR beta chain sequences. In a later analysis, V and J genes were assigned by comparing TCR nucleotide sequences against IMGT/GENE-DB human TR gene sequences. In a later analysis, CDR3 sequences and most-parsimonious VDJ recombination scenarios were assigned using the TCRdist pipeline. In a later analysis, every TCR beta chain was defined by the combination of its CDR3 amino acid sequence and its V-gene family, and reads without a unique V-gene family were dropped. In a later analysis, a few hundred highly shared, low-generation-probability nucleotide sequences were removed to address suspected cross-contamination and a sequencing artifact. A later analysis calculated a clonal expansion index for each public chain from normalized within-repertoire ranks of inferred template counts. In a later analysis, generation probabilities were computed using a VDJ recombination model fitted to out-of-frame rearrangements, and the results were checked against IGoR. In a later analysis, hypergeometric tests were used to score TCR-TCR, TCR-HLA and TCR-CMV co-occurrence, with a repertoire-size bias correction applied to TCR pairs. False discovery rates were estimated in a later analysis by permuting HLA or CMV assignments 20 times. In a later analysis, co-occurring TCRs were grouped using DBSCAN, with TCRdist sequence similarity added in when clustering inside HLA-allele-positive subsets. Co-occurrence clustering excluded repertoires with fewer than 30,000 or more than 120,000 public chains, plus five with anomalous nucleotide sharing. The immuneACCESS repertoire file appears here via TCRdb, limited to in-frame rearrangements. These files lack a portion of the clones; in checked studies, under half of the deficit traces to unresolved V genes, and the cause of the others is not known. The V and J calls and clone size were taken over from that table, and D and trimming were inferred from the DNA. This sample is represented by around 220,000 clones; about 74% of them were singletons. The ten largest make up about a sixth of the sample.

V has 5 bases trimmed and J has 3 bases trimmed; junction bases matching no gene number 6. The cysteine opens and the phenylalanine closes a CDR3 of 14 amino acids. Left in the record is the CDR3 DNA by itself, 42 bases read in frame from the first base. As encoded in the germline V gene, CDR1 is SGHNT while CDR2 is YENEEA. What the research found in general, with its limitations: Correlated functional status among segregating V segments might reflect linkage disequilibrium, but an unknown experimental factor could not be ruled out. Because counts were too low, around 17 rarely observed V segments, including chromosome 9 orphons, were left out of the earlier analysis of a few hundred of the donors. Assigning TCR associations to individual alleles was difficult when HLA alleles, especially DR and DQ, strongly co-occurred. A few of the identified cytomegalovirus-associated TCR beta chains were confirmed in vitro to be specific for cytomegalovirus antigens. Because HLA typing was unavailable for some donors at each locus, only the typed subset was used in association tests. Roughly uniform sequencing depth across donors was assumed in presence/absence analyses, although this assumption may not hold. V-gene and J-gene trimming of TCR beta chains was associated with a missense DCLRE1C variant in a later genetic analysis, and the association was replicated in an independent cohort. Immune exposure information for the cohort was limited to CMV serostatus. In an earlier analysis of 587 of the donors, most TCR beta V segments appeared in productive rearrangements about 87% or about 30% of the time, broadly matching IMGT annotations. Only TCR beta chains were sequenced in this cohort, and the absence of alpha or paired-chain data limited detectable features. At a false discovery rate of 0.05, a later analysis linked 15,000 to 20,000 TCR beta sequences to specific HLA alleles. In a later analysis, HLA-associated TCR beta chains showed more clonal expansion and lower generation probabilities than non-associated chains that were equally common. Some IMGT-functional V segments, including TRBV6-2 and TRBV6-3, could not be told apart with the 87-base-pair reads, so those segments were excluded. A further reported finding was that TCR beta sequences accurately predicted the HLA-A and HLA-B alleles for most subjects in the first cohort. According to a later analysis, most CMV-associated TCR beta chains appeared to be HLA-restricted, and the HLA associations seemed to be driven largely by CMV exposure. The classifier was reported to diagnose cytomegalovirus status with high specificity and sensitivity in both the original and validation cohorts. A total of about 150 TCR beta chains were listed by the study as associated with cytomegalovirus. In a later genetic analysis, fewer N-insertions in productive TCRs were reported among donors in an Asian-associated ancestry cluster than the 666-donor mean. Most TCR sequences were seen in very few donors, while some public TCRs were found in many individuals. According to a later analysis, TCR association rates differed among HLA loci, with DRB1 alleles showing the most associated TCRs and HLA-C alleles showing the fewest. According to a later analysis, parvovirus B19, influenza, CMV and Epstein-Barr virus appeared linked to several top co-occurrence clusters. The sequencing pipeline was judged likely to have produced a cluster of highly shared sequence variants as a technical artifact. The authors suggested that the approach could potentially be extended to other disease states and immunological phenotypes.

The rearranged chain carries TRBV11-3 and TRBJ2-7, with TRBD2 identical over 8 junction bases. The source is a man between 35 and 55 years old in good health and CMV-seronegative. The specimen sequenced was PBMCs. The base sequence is TGTGCCAGCAGCGTAGCGGGACATTACTACGAGCAGTACTTC. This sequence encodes CASSVAGHYYEQYF.